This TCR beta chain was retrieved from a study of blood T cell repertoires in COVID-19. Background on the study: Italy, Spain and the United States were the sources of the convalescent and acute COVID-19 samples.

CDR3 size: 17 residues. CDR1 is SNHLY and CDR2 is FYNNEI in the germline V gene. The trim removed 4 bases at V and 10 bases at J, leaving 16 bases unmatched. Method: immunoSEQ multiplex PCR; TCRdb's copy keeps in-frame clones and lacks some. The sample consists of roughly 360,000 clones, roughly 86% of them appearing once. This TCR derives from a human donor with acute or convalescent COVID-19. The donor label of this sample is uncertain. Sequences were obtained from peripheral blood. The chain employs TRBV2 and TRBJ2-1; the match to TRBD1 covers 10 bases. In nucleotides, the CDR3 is TGTGCCAGCAGTGGCCATTATGGGGGGACAGGGGCTCGGGAGCAGTTCTTC. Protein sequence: CASSGHYGGTGAREQFF.